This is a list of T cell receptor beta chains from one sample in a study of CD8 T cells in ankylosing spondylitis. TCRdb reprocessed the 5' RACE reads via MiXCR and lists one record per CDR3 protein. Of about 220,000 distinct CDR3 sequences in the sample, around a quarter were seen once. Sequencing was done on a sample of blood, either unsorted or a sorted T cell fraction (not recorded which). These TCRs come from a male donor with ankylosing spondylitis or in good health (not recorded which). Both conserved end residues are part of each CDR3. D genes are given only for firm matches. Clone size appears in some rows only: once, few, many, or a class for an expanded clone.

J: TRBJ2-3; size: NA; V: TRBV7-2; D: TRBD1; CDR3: CASSLDRGSLDF; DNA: TGTGCCAGCAGCCTAGACAGGGGAAGTCTGGATTTT
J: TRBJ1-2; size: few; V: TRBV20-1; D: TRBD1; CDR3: CSAPSGGMSYGYTF; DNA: TGCAGTGCTCCATCAGGGGGTATGTCCTATGGCTACACCTTC
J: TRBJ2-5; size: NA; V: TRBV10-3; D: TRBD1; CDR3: CAIRAGQGETQYF; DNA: TGTGCCATCAGGGCCGGACAGGGAGAGACCCAGTACTTC
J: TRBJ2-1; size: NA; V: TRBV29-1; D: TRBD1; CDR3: CSVGTGSGTYNEQFF; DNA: TGCAGCGTGGGGACAGGGTCAGGAACCTACAATGAGCAGTTCTTC
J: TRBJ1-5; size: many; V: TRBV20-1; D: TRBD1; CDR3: CSATDRDQPQHF; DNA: TGCAGTGCCACCGACAGGGATCAGCCCCAGCATTTT
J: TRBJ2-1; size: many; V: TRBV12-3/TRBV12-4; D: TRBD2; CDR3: CASSKGLVREQFF; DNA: TGTGCCAGCAGTAAGGGACTAGTTCGTGAGCAGTTCTTC
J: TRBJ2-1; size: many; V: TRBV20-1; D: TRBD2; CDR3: CSAREGGENEQFF; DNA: TGCAGTGCTAGAGAGGGGGGGGAGAATGAGCAGTTCTTC
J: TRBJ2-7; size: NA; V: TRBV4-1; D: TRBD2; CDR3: CASSQGLAGANGEQYF; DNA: TGCGCCAGCAGCCAAGGCCTAGCGGGAGCGAATGGGGAGCAGTACTTC
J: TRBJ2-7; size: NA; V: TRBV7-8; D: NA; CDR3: CASSLVFLGQGRGYEQYF; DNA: TGTGCCAGCAGCTTAGTGTTCCTGGGGCAGGGACGGGGATACGAGCAGTACTTC
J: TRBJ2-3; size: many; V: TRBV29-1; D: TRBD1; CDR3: CSVDGYRGLPDTQYF; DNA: TGCAGCGTTGATGGGTACAGGGGGCTGCCGGATACGCAGTATTTT
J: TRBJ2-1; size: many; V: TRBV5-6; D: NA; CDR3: CASSLEQGPYNEQFF; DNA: TGTGCCAGCAGCTTGGAACAGGGACCCTACAATGAGCAGTTCTTC
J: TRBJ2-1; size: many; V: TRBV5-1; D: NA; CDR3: CASSLVANEQFF; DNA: TGCGCCAGCAGCTTGGTTGCCAATGAGCAGTTCTTC
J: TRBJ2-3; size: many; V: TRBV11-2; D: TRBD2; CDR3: CASSQSGSIADTQYF; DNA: TGTGCCAGCAGCCAAAGCGGGAGTATAGCAGATACGCAGTATTTT
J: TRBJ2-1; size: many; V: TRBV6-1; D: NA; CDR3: CASSTGGLYNEQFF; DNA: TGTGCCAGCAGTACCGGGGGGCTTTACAATGAGCAGTTCTTC
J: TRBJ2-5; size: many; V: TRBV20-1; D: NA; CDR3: CSASSPLVDGTQYF; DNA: TGCAGTGCGAGCTCCCCACTCGTCGATGGGACCCAGTACTTC
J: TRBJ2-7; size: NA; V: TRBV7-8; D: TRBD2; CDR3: CASSRSGGGFYEQYF; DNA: TGTGCCAGCAGCCGGAGCGGGGGTGGGTTTTACGAGCAGTACTTC
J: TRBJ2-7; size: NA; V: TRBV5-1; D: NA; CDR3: CASSLGATGNYEQYF; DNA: TGCGCCAGCAGCTTGGGGGCGACCGGGAACTACGAGCAGTACTTC
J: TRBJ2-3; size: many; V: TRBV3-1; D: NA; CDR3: CASSQGMSTDTQYF; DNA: TGTGCCAGCAGCCAAGGGATGTCCACAGATACGCAGTATTTT
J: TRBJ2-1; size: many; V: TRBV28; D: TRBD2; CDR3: CASRAGGYNEQFF; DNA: TGTGCCAGCAGGGCGGGAGGGTACAATGAGCAGTTCTTC
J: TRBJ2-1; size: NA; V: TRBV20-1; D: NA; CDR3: CRATGGPKQFF; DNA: TGCAGAGCTACTGGGGGGCCGAAGCAGTTCTTC
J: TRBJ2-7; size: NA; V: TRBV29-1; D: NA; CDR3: CSVIRLNDEQYF; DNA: TGCAGCGTTATTCGACTAAACGACGAGCAGTACTTC
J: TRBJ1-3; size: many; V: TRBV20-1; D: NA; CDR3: CSASGALDSGNTIYF; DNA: TGCAGTGCAAGCGGAGCCCTGGACTCTGGAAACACCATATATTTT
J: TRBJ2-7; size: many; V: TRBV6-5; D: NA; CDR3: CASSHGPSKAYEQYF; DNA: TGTGCCAGCAGTCACGGGCCGTCCAAAGCCTACGAGCAGTACTTC
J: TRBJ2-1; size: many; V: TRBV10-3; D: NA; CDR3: CAISRLENEQFF; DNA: TGTGCCATCAGTCGACTAGAAAACGAGCAGTTCTTC
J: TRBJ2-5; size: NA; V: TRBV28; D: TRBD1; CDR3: CASSLGLRGQETQYF; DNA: TGTGCCAGCAGTCTAGGGCTCAGGGGGCAAGAGACCCAGTACTTC
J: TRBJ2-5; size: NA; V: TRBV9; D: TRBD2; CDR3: CASAAGVEETQYF; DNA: TGTGCCAGCGCGGCGGGAGTAGAAGAGACCCAGTACTTC
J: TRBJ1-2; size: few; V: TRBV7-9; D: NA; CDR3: CASSPTLAAVGYTF; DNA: TGTGCCAGCAGCCCTACCTTAGCGGCAGTTGGCTACACCTTC
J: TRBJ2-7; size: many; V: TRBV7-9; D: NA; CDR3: CASSLVASGEQYF; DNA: TGTGCCAGCAGCTTAGTCGCCTCGGGCGAGCAGTACTTC
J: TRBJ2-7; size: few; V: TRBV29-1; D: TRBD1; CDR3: CSGGTGLSYEQYF; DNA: TGCAGCGGGGGGACAGGGCTTAGCTACGAGCAGTACTTC
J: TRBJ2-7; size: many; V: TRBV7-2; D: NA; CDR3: CASSYGGGPYEQYF; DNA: TGTGCCAGCAGCTACGGTGGAGGGCCTTACGAGCAGTACTTC
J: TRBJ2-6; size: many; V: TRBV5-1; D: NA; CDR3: CASRLEYGANVLTF; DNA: TGCGCCAGCAGACTCGAGTATGGGGCCAACGTCCTGACTTTC
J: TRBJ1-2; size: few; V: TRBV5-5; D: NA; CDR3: CASSLDQAGGYTF; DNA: TGTGCCAGCAGCTTGGATCAGGCCGGGGGCTACACCTTC
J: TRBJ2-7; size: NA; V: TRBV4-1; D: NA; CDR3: CASSKGPDSEQYF; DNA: TGCGCCAGCAGCAAAGGCCCCGACAGCGAGCAGTACTTC
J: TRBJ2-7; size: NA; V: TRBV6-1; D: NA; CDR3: CATGHPMDYEQYF; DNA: TGTGCGACGGGACACCCCATGGACTACGAGCAGTACTTC
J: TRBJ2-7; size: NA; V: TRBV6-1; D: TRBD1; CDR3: CASRPDRGRYYEQYF; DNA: TGTGCCAGCAGGCCCGACAGGGGACGGTACTACGAGCAGTACTTC
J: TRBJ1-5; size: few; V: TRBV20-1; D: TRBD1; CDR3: CSATRLRDSDNQPQHF; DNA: TGCAGTGCTACCCGTCTCCGGGACAGTGACAATCAGCCCCAGCATTTT
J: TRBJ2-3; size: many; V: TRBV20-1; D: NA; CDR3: CSARGRGAGDTQYF; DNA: TGCAGTGCTAGAGGTCGGGGGGCGGGAGATACGCAGTATTTT
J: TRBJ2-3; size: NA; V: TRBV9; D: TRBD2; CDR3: CASSVGPSGATSTDTQYF; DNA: TGTGCCAGCAGCGTAGGCCCTAGCGGGGCCACTAGCACAGATACGCAGTATTTT
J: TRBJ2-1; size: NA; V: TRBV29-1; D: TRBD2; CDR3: CSVEGGGLAVSNEQFF; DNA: TGCAGCGTTGAAGGAGGGGGACTAGCGGTCTCCAATGAGCAGTTCTTC
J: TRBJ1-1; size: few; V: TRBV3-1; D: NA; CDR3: CASSVVGGTEAFF; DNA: TGTGCCAGCAGCGTTGTGGGGGGCACTGAAGCTTTCTTT
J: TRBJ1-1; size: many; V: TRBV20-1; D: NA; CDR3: CSAARGGAFF; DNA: TGCAGTGCTGCAAGGGGGGGAGCTTTCTTT
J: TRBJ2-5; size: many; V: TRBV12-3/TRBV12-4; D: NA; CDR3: CASSSGPAMGETQYF; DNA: TGTGCCAGCAGTTCGGGGCCCGCAATGGGGGAGACCCAGTACTTC
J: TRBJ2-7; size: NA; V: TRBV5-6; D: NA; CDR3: CASSEGTSLRSSYEQYF; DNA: TGTGCCAGCAGCGAGGGGACTTCCCTCAGGAGCTCCTACGAGCAGTACTTC
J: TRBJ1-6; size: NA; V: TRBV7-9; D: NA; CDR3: CASSPRSGSNSPLHF; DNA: TGTGCCAGCAGCCCGAGGTCAGGGAGCAATTCACCCCTCCACTTT
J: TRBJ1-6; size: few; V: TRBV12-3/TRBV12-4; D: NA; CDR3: CASNLMVSSPLHF; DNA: TGTGCCAGCAACCTGATGGTCAGCTCACCCCTCCACTTT
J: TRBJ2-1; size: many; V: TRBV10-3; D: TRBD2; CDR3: CAIRGGSGDEQFF; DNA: TGTGCCATCAGGGGGGGGTCCGGCGATGAGCAGTTCTTC
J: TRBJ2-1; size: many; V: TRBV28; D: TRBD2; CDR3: CASAWRERYNEQFF; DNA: TGTGCCAGCGCCTGGCGGGAGAGGTACAATGAGCAGTTCTTC
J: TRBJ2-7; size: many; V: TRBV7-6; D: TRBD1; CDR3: CASSPRTGIYEQYF; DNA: TGTGCCAGCAGCCCCAGGACAGGGATCTACGAGCAGTACTTC
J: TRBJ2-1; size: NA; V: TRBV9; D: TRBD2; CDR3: CASSATSGTYNEQFF; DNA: TGTGCCAGCAGCGCGACTAGCGGTACCTACAATGAGCAGTTCTTC
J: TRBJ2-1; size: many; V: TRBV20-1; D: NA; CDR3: CSARPGVSSYNEQFF; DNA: TGCAGTGCTAGGCCCGGGGTTAGCTCCTACAATGAGCAGTTCTTC
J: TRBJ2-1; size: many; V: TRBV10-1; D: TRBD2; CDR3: CASSPTRLAGGIGEQFF; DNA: TGCGCCAGCAGTCCAACCCGACTAGCGGGAGGAATAGGTGAGCAGTTCTTC
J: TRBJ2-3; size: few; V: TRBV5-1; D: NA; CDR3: CASSLAPGLADTQYF; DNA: TGCGCCAGCAGCTTGGCACCCGGGTTGGCGGATACGCAGTATTTT
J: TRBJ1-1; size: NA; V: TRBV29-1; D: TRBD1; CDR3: CSSRWGQGNTEAFF; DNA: TGCAGCTCAAGGTGGGGACAGGGGAACACTGAAGCTTTCTTT
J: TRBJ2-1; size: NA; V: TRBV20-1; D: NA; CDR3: CSAPKLGGGEQFF; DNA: TGCAGTGCTCCAAAGCTAGGAGGCGGTGAGCAGTTCTTC